In this sample, the clone carrying this T cell receptor beta chain turned up many times. This sample is part of a study of patients and donors after allogeneic stem cell transplantation. The germline V and J ends were trimmed by 4 bases and 2 bases, with 16 bases remaining between them. Germline V lookup: CDR1 SGHTS, CDR2 YDEGEE. The length of the CDR3 is 16 residues. MiXCR was run by TCRdb on the RT-PCR reads, yielding one entry per CDR3 protein. The table records almost 90,000 distinct CDR3 sequences, around 5% of them present only once. The sample consisted of blood, either unsorted or a sorted T cell fraction (not recorded which). The origin of this receptor is a human donor who was either an allogeneic HSCT recipient or a stem cell or donor lymphocyte infusion donor (not recorded which). It is not recorded whose cells these are; they may come from a transplant donor. V gene TRBV5-8 combines with J gene TRBJ2-1; the D gene is possibly TRBD1 (6 bases). Written as DNA, the CDR3 is TGTGCCAGCAGCCCGGCATGGGGGCATACCTACAATGAGCAGTTCTTC. Residues: CASSPAWGHTYNEQFF.